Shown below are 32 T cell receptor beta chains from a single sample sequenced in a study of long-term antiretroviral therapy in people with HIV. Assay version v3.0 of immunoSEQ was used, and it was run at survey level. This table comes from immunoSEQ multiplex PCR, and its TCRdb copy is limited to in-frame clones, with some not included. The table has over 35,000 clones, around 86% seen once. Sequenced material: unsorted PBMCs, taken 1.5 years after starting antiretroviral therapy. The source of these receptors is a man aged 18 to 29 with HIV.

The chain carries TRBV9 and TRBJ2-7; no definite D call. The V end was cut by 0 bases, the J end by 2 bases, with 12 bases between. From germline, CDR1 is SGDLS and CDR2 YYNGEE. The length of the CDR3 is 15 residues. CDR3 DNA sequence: TGTGCCAGCAGCGTAGGAAACTACCCTACCTACGAGCAGTACTTC. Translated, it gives CASSVGNYPTYEQYF.

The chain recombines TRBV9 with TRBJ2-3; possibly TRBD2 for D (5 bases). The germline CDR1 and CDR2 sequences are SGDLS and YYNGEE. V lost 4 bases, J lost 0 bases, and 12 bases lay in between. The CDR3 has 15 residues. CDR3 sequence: CASSPDQRSTDTQYF. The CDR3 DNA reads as TGTGCCAGCAGCCCAGATCAGCGGAGCACAGATACGCAGTATTTT. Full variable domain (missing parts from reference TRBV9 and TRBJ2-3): DSGVTQTPKHLITATGQRVTLRCSPRSGDLSVYWYQQSLDQGLQFLIQYYNGEERAKGNILERFSAQQFPDLHSELNLSSLELGDSALYFCASSPDQRSTDTQYFGPGTRLTVL.

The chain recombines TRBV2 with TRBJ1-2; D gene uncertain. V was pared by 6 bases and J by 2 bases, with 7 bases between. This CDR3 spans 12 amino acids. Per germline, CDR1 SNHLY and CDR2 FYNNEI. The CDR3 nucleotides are TGTGCCAGCAGATCACAGAACTATGGCTACACCTTC. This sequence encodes CASRSQNYGYTF. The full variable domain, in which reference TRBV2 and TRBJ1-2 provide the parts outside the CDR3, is EPEVTQTPSHQVTQMGQEVILRCVPISNHLYFYWYRQILGQKVEFLVSFYNNEISEKSEIFDDQFSVERPDGSNFTLKIRSTKLEDSAMYFCASRSQNYGYTFGSGTRLTVV.

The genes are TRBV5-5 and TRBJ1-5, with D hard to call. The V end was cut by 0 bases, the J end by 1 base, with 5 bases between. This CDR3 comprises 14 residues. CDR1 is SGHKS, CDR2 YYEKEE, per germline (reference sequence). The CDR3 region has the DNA TGTGCCAGCAGCTTGGGGCTCAGCAATCAGCCCCAGCATTTT. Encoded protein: CASSLGLSNQPQHF.

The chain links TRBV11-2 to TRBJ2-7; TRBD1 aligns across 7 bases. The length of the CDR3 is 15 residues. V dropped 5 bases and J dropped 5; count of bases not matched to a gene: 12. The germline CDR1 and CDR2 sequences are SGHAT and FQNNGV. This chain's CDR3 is CASSLNYRGNHEQYF. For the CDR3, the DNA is TGTGCCAGCAGCCTTAATTACAGGGGAAACCACGAGCAGTACTTC.

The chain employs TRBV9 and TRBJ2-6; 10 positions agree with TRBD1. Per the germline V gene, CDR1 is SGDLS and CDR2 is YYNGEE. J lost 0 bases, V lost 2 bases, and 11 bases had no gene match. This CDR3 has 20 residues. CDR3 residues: CASSVRSGTGDNSGANVLTF. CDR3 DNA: TGTGCCAGCAGCGTCAGGTCGGGGACAGGGGATAACTCTGGGGCCAACGTCCTGACTTTC.

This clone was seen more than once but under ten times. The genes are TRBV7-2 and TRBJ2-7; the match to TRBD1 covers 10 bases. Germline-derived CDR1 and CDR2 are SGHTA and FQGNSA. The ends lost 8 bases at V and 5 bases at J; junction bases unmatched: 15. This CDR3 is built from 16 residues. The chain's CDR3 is CASSPGRGQGGHEQYF. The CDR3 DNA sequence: TGTGCCAGCTCACCAGGGCGAGGACAGGGGGGCCACGAGCAGTACTTC.

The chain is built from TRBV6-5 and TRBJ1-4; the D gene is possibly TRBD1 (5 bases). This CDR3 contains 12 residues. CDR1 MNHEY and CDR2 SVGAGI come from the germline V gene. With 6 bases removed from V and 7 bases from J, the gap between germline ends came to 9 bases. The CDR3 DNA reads TGTGCCAGCAGCATCCAGGGTGAAAAACTGTTTTTT. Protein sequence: CASSIQGEKLFF.

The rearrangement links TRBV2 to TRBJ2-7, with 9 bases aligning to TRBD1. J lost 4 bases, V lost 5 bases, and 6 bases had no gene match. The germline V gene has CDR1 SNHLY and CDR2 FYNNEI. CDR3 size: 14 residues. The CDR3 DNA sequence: TGTGCCAGCAGTCTTACAGGGGGCATATACGAGCAGTACTTC. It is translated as CASSLTGGIYEQYF.

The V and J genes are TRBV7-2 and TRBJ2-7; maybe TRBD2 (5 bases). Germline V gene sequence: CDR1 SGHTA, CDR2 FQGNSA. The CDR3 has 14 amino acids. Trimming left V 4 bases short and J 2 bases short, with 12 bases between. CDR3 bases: TGTGCCAGCAGCTCATCCCAACTAGCCTACGAGCAGTACTTC. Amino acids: CASSSSQLAYEQYF.

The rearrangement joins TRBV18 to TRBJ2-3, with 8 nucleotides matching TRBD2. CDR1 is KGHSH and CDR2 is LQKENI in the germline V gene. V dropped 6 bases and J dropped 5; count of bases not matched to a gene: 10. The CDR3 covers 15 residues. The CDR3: CASSLLGAGGDTQYF. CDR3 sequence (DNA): TGTGCCAGCTCTCTGCTGGGTGCGGGAGGAGATACGCAGTATTTT.

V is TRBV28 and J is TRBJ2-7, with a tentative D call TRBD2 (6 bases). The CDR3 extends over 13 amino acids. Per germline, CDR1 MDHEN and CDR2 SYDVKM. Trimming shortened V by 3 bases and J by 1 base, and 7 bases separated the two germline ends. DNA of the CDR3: TGTGCCAGCAGTTTGGGGGGATCCTACGAGCAGTACTTC. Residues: CASSLGGSYEQYF.

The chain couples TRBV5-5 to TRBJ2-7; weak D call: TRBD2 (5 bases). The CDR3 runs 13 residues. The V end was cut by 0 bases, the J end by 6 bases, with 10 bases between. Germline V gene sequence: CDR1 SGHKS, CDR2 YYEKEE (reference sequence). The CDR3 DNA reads TGTGCCAGCAGCTTGGAGCCCGGACTCGAGCAGTACTTC. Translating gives CASSLEPGLEQYF.

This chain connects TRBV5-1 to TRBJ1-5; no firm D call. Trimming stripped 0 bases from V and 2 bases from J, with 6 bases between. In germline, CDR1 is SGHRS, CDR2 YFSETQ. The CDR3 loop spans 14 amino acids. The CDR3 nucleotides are TGCGCCAGCAGCTTGGAGAGCGGCAATCAGCCCCAGCATTTT. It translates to CASSLESGNQPQHF.

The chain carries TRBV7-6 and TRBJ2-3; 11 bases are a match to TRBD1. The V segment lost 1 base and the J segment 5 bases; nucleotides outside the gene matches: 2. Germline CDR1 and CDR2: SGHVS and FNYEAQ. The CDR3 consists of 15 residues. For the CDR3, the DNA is TGTGCCAGCAGCTTAGGGACAGGGGGCGTAGATACGCAGTATTTT. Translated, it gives CASSLGTGGVDTQYF. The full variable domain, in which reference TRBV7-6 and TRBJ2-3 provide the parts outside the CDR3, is GAGVSQSPRYKVTKRGQDVALRCDPISGHVSLYWYRQALGQGPEFLTYFNYEAQQDKSGLPNDRFSAERPEGSISTLTIQRTEQRDSAMYRCASSLGTGGVDTQYFGPGTRLTVL.

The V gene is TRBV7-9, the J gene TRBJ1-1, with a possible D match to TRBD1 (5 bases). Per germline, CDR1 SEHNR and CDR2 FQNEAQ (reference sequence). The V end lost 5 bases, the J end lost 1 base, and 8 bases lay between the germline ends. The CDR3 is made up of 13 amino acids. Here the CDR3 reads CASSPQGNTEAFF. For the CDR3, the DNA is TGTGCCAGCAGCCCGCAGGGGAACACTGAAGCTTTCTTT.

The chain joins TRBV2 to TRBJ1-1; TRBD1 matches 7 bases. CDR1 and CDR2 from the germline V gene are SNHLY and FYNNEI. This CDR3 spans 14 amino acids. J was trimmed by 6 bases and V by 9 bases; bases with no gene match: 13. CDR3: CARTGLGGGAEAFF. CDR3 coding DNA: TGTGCCAGGACAGGGTTGGGAGGTGGGGCTGAAGCTTTCTTT. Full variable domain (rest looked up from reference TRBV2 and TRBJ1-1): EPEVTQTPSHQVTQMGQEVILRCVPISNHLYFYWYRQILGQKVEFLVSFYNNEISEKSEIFDDQFSVERPDGSNFTLKIRSTKLEDSAMYFCARTGLGGGAEAFFGQGTRLTVV.

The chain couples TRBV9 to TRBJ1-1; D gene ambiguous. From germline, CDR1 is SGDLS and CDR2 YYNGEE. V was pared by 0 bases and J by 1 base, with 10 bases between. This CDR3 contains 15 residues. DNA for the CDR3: TGTGCCAGCAGCGTAGCTGTACCTGAGAACACTGAAGCTTTCTTT. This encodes CASSVAVPENTEAFF.

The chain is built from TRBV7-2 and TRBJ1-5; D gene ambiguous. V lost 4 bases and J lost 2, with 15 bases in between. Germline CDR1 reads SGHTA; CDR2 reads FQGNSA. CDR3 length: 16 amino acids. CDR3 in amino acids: CASSSFTLLGNQPQHF. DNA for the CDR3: TGTGCCAGCAGCTCATTCACTCTCCTGGGCAATCAGCCCCAGCATTTT.

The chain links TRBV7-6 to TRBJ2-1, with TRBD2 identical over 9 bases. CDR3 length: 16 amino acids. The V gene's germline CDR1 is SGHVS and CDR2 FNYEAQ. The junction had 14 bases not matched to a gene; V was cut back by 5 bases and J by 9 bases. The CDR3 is CASSPRGGVLAGEQFF. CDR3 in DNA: TGTGCCAGCAGCCCCCGAGGGGGTGTACTAGCGGGTGAGCAGTTCTTC.

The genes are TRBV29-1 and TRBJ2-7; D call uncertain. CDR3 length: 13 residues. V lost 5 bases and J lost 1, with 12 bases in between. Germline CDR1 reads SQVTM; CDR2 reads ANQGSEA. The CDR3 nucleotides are TGCAGCGTTTCCCAGTCGCAGTCCTACGAGCAGTACTTC. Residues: CSVSQSQSYEQYF.

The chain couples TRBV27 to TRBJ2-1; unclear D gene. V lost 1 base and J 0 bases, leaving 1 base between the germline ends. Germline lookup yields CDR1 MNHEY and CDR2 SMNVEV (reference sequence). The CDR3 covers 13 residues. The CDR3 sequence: CASSLFSYNEQFF. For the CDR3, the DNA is TGTGCCAGCAGTTTATTCTCCTACAATGAGCAGTTCTTC.

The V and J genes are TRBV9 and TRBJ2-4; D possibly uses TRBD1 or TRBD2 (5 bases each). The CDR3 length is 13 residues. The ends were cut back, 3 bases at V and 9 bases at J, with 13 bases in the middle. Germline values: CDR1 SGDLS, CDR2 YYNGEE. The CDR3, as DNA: TGTGCCAGCAGCGCCGGGACGGGGAGCATTCAGTACTTC. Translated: CASSAGTGSIQYF.

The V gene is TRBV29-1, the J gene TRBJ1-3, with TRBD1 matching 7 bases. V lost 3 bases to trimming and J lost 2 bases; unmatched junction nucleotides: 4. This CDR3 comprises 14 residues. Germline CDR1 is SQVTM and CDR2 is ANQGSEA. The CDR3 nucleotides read TGCAGCGTTGATGGGGACAGCACTGGAAACACCATATATTTT. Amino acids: CSVDGDSTGNTIYF.

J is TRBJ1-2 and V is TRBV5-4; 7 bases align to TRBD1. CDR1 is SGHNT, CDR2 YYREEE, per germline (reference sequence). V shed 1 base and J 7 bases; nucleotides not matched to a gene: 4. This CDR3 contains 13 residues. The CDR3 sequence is CASSLTGDGGYTF. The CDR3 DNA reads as TGTGCCAGCAGCTTGACAGGGGATGGTGGCTACACCTTC.

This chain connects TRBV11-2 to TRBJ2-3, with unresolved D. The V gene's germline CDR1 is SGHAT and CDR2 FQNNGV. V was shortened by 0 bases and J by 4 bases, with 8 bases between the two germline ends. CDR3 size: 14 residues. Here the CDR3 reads CASSLDLFADTQYF. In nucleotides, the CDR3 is TGTGCCAGCAGCTTAGATCTATTCGCAGATACGCAGTATTTT.

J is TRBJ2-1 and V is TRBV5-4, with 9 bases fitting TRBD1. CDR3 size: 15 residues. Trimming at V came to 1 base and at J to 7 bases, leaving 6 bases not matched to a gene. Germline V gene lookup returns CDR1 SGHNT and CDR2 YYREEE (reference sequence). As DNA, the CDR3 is TGTGCCAGCAGCTTGTCGGGACAGGGTCTAAATGAGCAGTTCTTC. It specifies CASSLSGQGLNEQFF.

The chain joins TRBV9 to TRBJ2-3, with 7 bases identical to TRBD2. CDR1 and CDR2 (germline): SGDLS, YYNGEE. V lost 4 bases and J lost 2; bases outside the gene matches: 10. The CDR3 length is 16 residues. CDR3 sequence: CASSPRLSGTTDTQYF. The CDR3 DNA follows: TGTGCCAGCAGCCCCCGCCTAAGCGGGACCACAGATACGCAGTATTTT. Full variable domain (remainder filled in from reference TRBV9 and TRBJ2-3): DSGVTQTPKHLITATGQRVTLRCSPRSGDLSVYWYQQSLDQGLQFLIQYYNGEERAKGNILERFSAQQFPDLHSELNLSSLELGDSALYFCASSPRLSGTTDTQYFGPGTRLTVL.

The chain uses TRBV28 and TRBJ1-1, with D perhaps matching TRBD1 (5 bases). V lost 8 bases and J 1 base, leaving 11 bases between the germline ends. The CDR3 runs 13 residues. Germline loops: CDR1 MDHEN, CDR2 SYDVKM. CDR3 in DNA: TGTGCCAGCTACAGTCAGGGGAACACTGAAGCTTTCTTT. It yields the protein CASYSQGNTEAFF.

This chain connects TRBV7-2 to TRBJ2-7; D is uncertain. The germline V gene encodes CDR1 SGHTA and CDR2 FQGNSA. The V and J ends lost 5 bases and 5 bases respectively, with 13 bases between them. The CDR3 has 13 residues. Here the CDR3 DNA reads TGTGCCAGCAGCGAAACGACACTGAACGAGCAGTACTTC. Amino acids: CASSETTLNEQYF.

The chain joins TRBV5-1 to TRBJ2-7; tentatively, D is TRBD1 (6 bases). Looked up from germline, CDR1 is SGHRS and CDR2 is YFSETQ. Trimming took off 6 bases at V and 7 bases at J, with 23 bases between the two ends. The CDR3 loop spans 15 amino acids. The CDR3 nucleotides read TGCGCCAGCACGTACCGAACAGGGAAGTTCGTTGAGCAGTACTTC. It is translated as CASTYRTGKFVEQYF. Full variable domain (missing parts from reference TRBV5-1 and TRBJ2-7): KAGVTQTPRYLIKTRGQQVTLSCSPISGHRSVSWYQQTPGQGLQFLFEYFSETQRNKGNFPGRFSGRQFSNSRSEMNVSTLELGDSALYLCASTYRTGKFVEQYFGPGTRLTVT.

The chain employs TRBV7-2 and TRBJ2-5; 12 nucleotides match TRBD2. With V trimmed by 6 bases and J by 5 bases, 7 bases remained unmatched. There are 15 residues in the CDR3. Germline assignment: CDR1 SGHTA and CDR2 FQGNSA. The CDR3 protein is CASRPGLAGRETQYF. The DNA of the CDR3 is TGTGCCAGCAGACCGGGACTAGCGGGTCGGGAGACCCAGTACTTC.